The 31 T cell receptor beta chains presented below share a single source sample, sequenced in a study of shared clonotypes between healthy human individuals. Produced via immunoSEQ multiplex PCR; TCRdb's table is partial and in-frame only. The sample comprises some 1.1 million clones, approximately 75% of which are singletons, and about 0.89% rests with the top ten. Sequencing used memory CD4+ T cells from PBMCs. Subset reported: CD45RA-negative fraction. These receptors were taken from a man aged 18 to 35 in good health. Some clones in this sample may be carry-over from other donors' samples.

This clone was seen more than once but under ten times. The DNA for the CDR3 is TGTGCCAGCAGCCGAGACCAGGGGGCGGTCAACTACACCTTC. Its protein is CASSRDQGAVNYTF. The genes are TRBV13 and TRBJ1-2; 8 bases agree with TRBD1. The V segment lost 5 bases and the J segment 10 bases; nucleotides outside the gene matches: 12. Germline assignment: CDR1 PRHDT and CDR2 FYEKMQ (reference sequence). The CDR3 is 14 amino acids.

This chain connects TRBV5-4 to TRBJ2-2, with no clear D. This CDR3 contains 15 residues. The V gene's germline CDR1 is SGHNT and CDR2 YYREEE (reference sequence). The V and J ends lost 0 bases and 6 bases respectively, with 12 bases between them. For the CDR3, the DNA is TGTGCCAGCAGCTTGGGTGCAGATCGGGCCGGGGAGCTGTTTTTT. Its translation is CASSLGADRAGELFF.

The chain is built from TRBV5-1 and TRBJ2-2, with TRBD2 matching over 10 bases. CDR3 size: 18 residues. From germline, CDR1 is SGHRS and CDR2 YFSETQ. Trimming took 0 bases from V and 4 from J; bases not matched to a gene: 9. The CDR3 nucleotides read TGCGCCAGCAGCTTGGGTGAACTAGCGGGGTCGCTCACCGGGGAGCTGTTTTTT. Protein sequence: CASSLGELAGSLTGELFF.

The V gene is TRBV10-3, the J gene TRBJ1-1; TRBD1 matches 7 bases. This CDR3 has 16 residues. V was pared by 9 bases and J by 8 bases, with 21 bases of the junction left unmatched. CDR1 is ENHRY, CDR2 SYGVKD, per germline. CDR3 nucleotides: TGTGCCATTCACCTGCCGGGACAGCGGATCAGGGGCGAAGCTTTCTTT. Its protein is CAIHLPGQRIRGEAFF.

In this sample, this clone turned up a few times. This chain uses TRBV5-6 with TRBJ2-5; perhaps TRBD1 as D (5 bases). The better agreement between TRBJ2-7 and the DNA end casts doubt on the J call. The CDR3 runs to 15 residues. From germline, CDR1 is SGHDT and CDR2 YYEEEE. The CDR3 here is CASSLGGALSYEQYF. Written as DNA, the CDR3 is TGTGCCAGCAGCTTGGGGGGCGCCCTCTCCTACGAGCAGTACTTC.

The chain carries TRBV27 and TRBJ2-5; D is unclear. The germline V and J ends were trimmed by 5 bases and 3 bases, with 16 bases remaining between them. This CDR3 comprises 15 residues. In germline, CDR1 is MNHEY, CDR2 SMNVEV (reference sequence). DNA of the CDR3: TGTGCCAGCAGTGACTCGGGCCTAAACAAAGAGACCCAGTACTTC. Its protein is CASSDSGLNKETQYF.

This clone was observed a single time. This chain links TRBV29-1 with TRBJ2-7; 9 bases are a match to TRBD2. The germline gives CDR1 SQVTM, CDR2 ANQGSEA. The CDR3 has 15 residues. The V and J ends lost 3 bases and 7 bases, in that order; junction bases with no gene match: 13. CDR3 region: CSVEVFRREGREQYF. The CDR3 DNA reads as TGCAGCGTTGAGGTTTTTCGGCGGGAGGGCCGGGAGCAGTACTTC.

V and J are TRBV2 and TRBJ2-3; 12 nucleotides agree with TRBD2. The CDR3 runs 16 residues. Germline V CDR1 and CDR2: SNHLY, FYNNEI. Losses at the gene ends were 4 bases for V and 7 bases for J; bases not matched to a gene: 9. CDR3 in amino acids: CASSVGLAGGSNTQYF. The CDR3 DNA reads TGTGCCAGCAGTGTTGGCCTAGCGGGAGGGTCGAATACGCAGTATTTT.

The V call is TRBV5-6, the J call TRBJ2-3; possibly TRBD1 for D (5 bases). CDR1 and CDR2 (germline): SGHDT, YYEEEE. V gave up 0 bases and J gave up 0 bases, with 8 bases separating them. The CDR3 runs 15 residues. The CDR3 DNA reads as TGTGCCAGCAGCTTGGGGACAAAGAGCACAGATACGCAGTATTTT. The encoded protein is CASSLGTKSTDTQYF.

The chain has TRBV5-4 and TRBJ1-1; no firm D call. The CDR3 is 16 amino acids. V lost 2 bases, J lost 1 base, and 15 bases lay in between. Germline V gene lookup returns CDR1 SGHNT and CDR2 YYREEE (reference sequence). The CDR3 DNA follows: TGTGCCAGCAGCTTCGGTCCGGGAGGGAGGAACACTGAAGCTTTCTTT. This sequence encodes CASSFGPGGRNTEAFF.

As regards this clone: Other DNA variants within this sample encode the same CDR3. J is TRBJ2-7 and V is TRBV4-2; perhaps D is TRBD1 or TRBD2 (5 bases each). Germline CDR1 reads LGHNA; CDR2 reads YNFKEQ. This CDR3 region has 14 residues. Trimming removed 1 base from V and 2 bases from J, with 9 bases in between. CDR3 amino acids: CASSQGSGPYEQYF. Here the CDR3 DNA reads TGTGCCAGCAGCCAAGGTTCGGGACCCTACGAGCAGTACTTC.

The chain is built from TRBV5-1 and TRBJ2-4; 9 bases map to TRBD1. The V gene end was trimmed by 4 bases and the J gene end by 8 bases; junction bases not matched to a gene: 10. The CDR3 runs to 15 residues. Germline loops: CDR1 SGHRS, CDR2 YFSETQ. The CDR3 sequence is CASSPGTGSGYIQYF. The CDR3 nucleotides read TGCGCCAGCAGCCCCGGGACAGGGTCAGGGTACATTCAGTACTTC.

Turning to this clone: Other DNA sequences in the sample encode the same CDR3. V usage is TRBV12-5 and J usage is TRBJ2-3; D ambiguous. The CDR3 extends over 11 amino acids. CDR1 and CDR2 from the germline V gene are LGHNT and FRNRAP. V was shortened by 5 bases and J by 2 bases, with 2 bases between the two germline ends. The CDR3 sequence is CASGLTDTQYF. In DNA, the CDR3 is TGTGCTAGTGGTCTCACAGATACGCAGTATTTT.

V usage is TRBV5-1 and J usage is TRBJ1-1, with TRBD1 matching 7 bases. The germline gives CDR1 SGHRS, CDR2 YFSETQ. The CDR3 sequence is 14 residues long. Trimming took 0 bases from V and 3 from J; bases not matched to a gene: 2. CDR3 in DNA: TGCGCCAGCAGCTTGGACAGGGGATACACTGAAGCTTTCTTT. Encoded protein: CASSLDRGYTEAFF.

The chain joins TRBV25-1 to TRBJ1-1; D is perhaps TRBD1 (5 bases). Trimming took off 6 bases at V and 3 bases at J, with 14 bases between the two ends. The CDR3 loop spans 14 amino acids. Per germline, CDR1 MGHDK and CDR2 SYGVNS. The CDR3: CASRGAGVYTEAFF. Written as DNA, the CDR3 is TGTGCCAGCAGAGGAGCGGGGGTATACACTGAAGCTTTCTTT.

Here the CDR3 reads CASSLRSSGARNNEQFF. CDR3 nucleotides: TGTGCCAGCAGCTTAAGGTCTAGCGGGGCGCGAAACAATGAGCAGTTCTTC. V usage is TRBV7-2 and J usage is TRBJ2-1; TRBD2 aligns across 9 bases. Germline CDR1 and CDR2: SGHTA and FQGNSA. CDR3 length: 17 residues. The V and J ends lost 2 bases and 5 bases, in that order; junction bases with no gene match: 10.

The chain links TRBV25-1 to TRBJ2-1; TRBD2 matches 9 bases. Germline CDR1 MGHDK, CDR2 SYGVNS. The CDR3 runs to 16 residues. V trimming: 4 bases; J trimming: 10 bases; junction bases outside the gene matches: 14. Here the CDR3 reads CASSAPWVAGVREQFF. The CDR3 DNA reads TGTGCCAGCAGTGCCCCTTGGGTAGCGGGAGTTCGGGAGCAGTTCTTC.

This clone was counted ten times or more. The CDR3 bases are TGCAGCGTGACCACAGGGGGCCTGGACTATGGCTACACCTTC. This sequence encodes CSVTTGGLDYGYTF. The chain carries TRBV29-1 and TRBJ1-2, with 9 bases fitting TRBD1. Trimming removed 6 bases from V and 3 bases from J; junction bases left unmatched: 8. The CDR3 extends over 14 amino acids. Germline CDR1 reads SQVTM; CDR2 reads ANQGSEA.

The chain uses TRBV19 and TRBJ1-5; D unclear. Germline V gene data show CDR1 as LNHDA and CDR2 as SQIVND (reference sequence). The CDR3 is made up of 15 amino acids. Trimming stripped 6 bases from V and 4 bases from J, with 16 bases between. The CDR3 DNA sequence: TGTGCCAGTAGCCCGGGTGTCGTGGTAAATCAGCCCCAGCATTTT. Translation gives CASSPGVVVNQPQHF.

The chain has TRBV7-9 and TRBJ2-7; D ambiguous. The CDR3 consists of 15 residues. Trimming pared 4 bases from V and 3 bases from J, leaving 16 bases between. Germline lookup yields CDR1 SEHNR and CDR2 FQNEAQ (reference sequence). The CDR3 DNA is TGTGCCAGCAGCTCTGCCGGGCTCGTACTCTACGAGCAGTACTTC. Its translation: CASSSAGLVLYEQYF.

This clone was seen a few times. The chain combines TRBV28 with TRBJ2-7, with 9 bases fitting TRBD1. Germline V gene sequence: CDR1 MDHEN, CDR2 SYDVKM. The CDR3 runs to 15 residues. With V trimmed by 7 bases and J by 3 bases, 10 bases remained unmatched. The CDR3 nucleotides read TGTGCCAGCACCCCCGCGAGGACAGGGGTCTACGAGCAGTACTTC. Its protein product is CASTPARTGVYEQYF.

The chain has TRBV6-5 and TRBJ1-1; a weak D match, TRBD1 (5 bases). The CDR3 has 13 residues. CDR1 is MNHEY, CDR2 SVGAGI, per germline. Trimming removed 5 bases at V and 0 bases at J, with 7 bases between. The CDR3 is CASSPQVNTEAFF. DNA for the CDR3: TGTGCCAGCAGTCCACAGGTGAACACTGAAGCTTTCTTT.

In its sample, this clone was seen a few times. The V call is TRBV5-1, the J call TRBJ2-3; D remains unclear. Germline V gene lookup returns CDR1 SGHRS and CDR2 YFSETQ. The germline V and J ends were trimmed by 1 base and 2 bases, with 8 bases remaining between them. The CDR3 consists of 14 residues. The DNA for the CDR3 is TGCGCCAGCAGCTTGCGGCAGGACACAGATACGCAGTATTTT. It translates to CASSLRQDTDTQYF.

The gene calls are TRBV10-3 and TRBJ1-1; D possibly corresponds to TRBD1 (6 bases). Germline CDR1 reads ENHRY; CDR2 reads SYGVKD. Trimming removed 2 bases from V and 3 bases from J, with 13 bases in between. The CDR3 length is 15 residues. CDR3 bases: TGTGCCATCAGTGAGCAGGGGCGGGTTGACACTGAAGCTTTCTTT. Translated: CAISEQGRVDTEAFF.

This rearrangement joins TRBV2 to TRBJ2-6; the D gene is possibly TRBD1 (5 bases). V was cut by 3 bases and J by 3 bases, with 9 bases left in between. The V gene's germline CDR1 is SNHLY and CDR2 FYNNEI. This CDR3 has 15 amino acids. The CDR3 spells CASSDQGFGANVLTF. In DNA form, the CDR3 reads TGTGCCAGCAGTGACCAGGGCTTTGGGGCCAACGTCCTGACTTTC.

This clone has more than one count but fewer than ten. J is TRBJ2-3 and V is TRBV28, with 8 bases matching TRBD1. This CDR3 has 14 residues. Germline CDR1 MDHEN, CDR2 SYDVKM. J was trimmed by 3 bases and V by 5 bases; bases with no gene match: 4. CDR3 amino acids: CASSRTGRTDTQYF. For the CDR3, the DNA is TGTGCCAGCAGTCGGACAGGGAGAACAGATACGCAGTATTTT.

This clone was seen at least ten times. The CDR3 DNA reads as TGTGCCATCAGTGAGTCTTTCGAGACATCAGCCCGTGGCTACACCTTC. Amino acid sequence: CAISESFETSARGYTF. The chain links TRBV10-3 to TRBJ1-2; D is uncertain. Germline V gives CDR1 ENHRY, CDR2 SYGVKD. Trimming took off 0 bases at V and 7 bases at J, with 18 bases between the two ends. The CDR3 runs to 16 residues.

This clone was seen a handful of times. A much larger clone sits a single nucleotide away, making a read error possible. The sample contains more than one DNA sequence encoding this CDR3. The rearrangement links TRBV5-1 to TRBJ2-5; no firm D call. The CDR3 sequence is 11 residues long. Trimming pared 4 bases from V and 2 bases from J, leaving 3 bases between. The V gene's germline CDR1 is SGHRS and CDR2 YFSETQ. Written as DNA, the CDR3 is TGCGCCAGCAGCGTACAAGAGACCCAGTACTTC. Its protein is CASSVQETQYF. The whole variable domain, filled in from reference TRBV5-1 and TRBJ2-5, reads KAGVTQTPRYLIKTRGQQVTLSCSPISGHRSVSWYQQTPGQGLQFLFEYFSETQRNKGNFPGRFSGRQFSNSRSEMNVSTLELGDSALYLCASSVQETQYFGPGTRLLVL.

This clone was recorded a few times. The sample contains more than one DNA sequence encoding this CDR3. V and J are TRBV28 and TRBJ1-2; possibly TRBD1 for D (6 bases). This CDR3 is 12 amino acids long. Trimming left V 6 bases short and J 3 bases short, with 8 bases between. Germline V CDR1 and CDR2: MDHEN, SYDVKM. CDR3 sequence reads: CASSPGDYGYTF. The CDR3 DNA reads TGTGCCAGCAGCCCAGGGGACTATGGCTACACCTTC.

The chain is built from TRBV11-3 and TRBJ2-2; maybe TRBD2 (6 bases). This CDR3 is built from 15 residues. In germline, CDR1 is SGHNT, CDR2 YENEEA. Trimming took 4 bases from V and 6 from J, leaving 15 bases between them. CDR3 residues: CASSSAAGPSGELFF. CDR3 nucleotide sequence: TGTGCCAGCAGCTCCGCGGCGGGACCCTCCGGGGAGCTGTTTTTT.

The rearrangement uses TRBV6-5 and TRBJ2-7; D is possibly TRBD2 (6 bases). The ends were cut back, 6 bases at V and 7 bases at J, with 19 bases in the middle. This CDR3 comprises 14 residues. CDR1 MNHEY and CDR2 SVGAGI come from the germline V gene. Here the CDR3 reads CASRLGLGLGEQYF. CDR3 sequence (DNA): TGTGCCAGCAGGCTGGGACTCGGGTTAGGGGAGCAGTACTTC.